This TCR beta chain is drawn from a study of T cell responses to AZD1222 COVID-19 vaccine. TCRdb keeps only in-frame clones here, not all; method: immunoSEQ multiplex PCR. The sample holds roughly 100,000 clones; nearly 95% are singletons and the top ten take 4.5% to 5%. Trimming cost V 3 bases and J 0 bases, with 6 bases left between them. The CDR3 loop spans 14 amino acids. Germline CDR1 reads LNHDA; CDR2 reads SQIVND (reference sequence). The input for sequencing was peripheral blood, taken on day 0 of AZD1222 vaccination. The rearrangement links TRBV19 to TRBJ1-5; D is ambiguous. The sequence was obtained from an adult in good health. Written as DNA, the CDR3 is TGTGCCAGTAGTATTCTCAGTAGCAATCAGCCCCAGCATTTT. Amino acids: CASSILSSNQPQHF.